The 6 T cell receptor beta chains below all came from one sample that was sequenced in a study of OX40 agonist ivuxolimab in advanced cancers. TCRdb's table, derived via immunoSEQ multiplex PCR, lists solely in-frame clones and lacks some. The repertoire holds 35,000 to 50,000 clones, under 90% seen once, with roughly 24% in the top ten. The sample was CD4+ or CD8+ T cells sorted from blood, taken in a trial of the OX40 agonist ivuxolimab. All receptors derive from an adult with an advanced solid tumor such as melanoma, head and neck, liver or kidney cancer.

The chain combines TRBV7-9 with TRBJ2-5; D ambiguous. Germline CDR1 is SEHNR and CDR2 is FQNEAQ (reference sequence). Trimming pared 5 bases from V and 3 bases from J, leaving 13 bases between. The CDR3 runs to 14 residues. CDR3 DNA sequence: TGTGCCAGCAGCGGATGGGCAGGAAAAGAGACCCAGTACTTC. Its translation is CASSGWAGKETQYF.

The V gene is TRBV7-6, the J gene TRBJ2-1; D unclear. This CDR3 region has 13 residues. Trimming left V 5 bases short and J 5 bases short, with 10 bases between. The germline gives CDR1 SGHVS, CDR2 FNYEAQ. The CDR3 nucleotides read TGTGCCAGCAGCCCCTTTACCAACAATGAGCAGTTCTTC. Translated, it gives CASSPFTNNEQFF.

V usage is TRBV27 and J usage is TRBJ2-7, with 9 bases lining up with TRBD1. Trimming cost V 6 bases and J 5 bases; bases outside gene matches: 8. Germline assignment: CDR1 MNHEY and CDR2 SMNVEV (reference sequence). CDR3 size: 14 residues. This chain's CDR3 is CASSKQGAVHEQYF. The CDR3 DNA follows: TGTGCCAGCAGCAAACAGGGGGCGGTCCACGAGCAGTACTTC.

V is TRBV27 and J is TRBJ2-7, with 9 bases matching TRBD1. V lost 6 bases to trimming and J lost 2 bases; unmatched junction nucleotides: 2. Germline CDR1 and CDR2: MNHEY and SMNVEV (reference sequence). This CDR3 spans 13 amino acids. The CDR3 here is CASRGTGPYEQYF. The DNA of the CDR3 is TGTGCCAGCAGGGGGACAGGGCCCTACGAGCAGTACTTC.

V and J are TRBV27 and TRBJ2-7; D perhaps matches TRBD2 (6 bases). The CDR3 runs 11 residues. The V end was cut by 4 bases, the J end by 11 bases, with 12 bases between. Looked up from germline, CDR1 is MNHEY and CDR2 is SMNVEV (reference sequence). The CDR3 DNA sequence: TGTGCCAGCAGTTGGGGCGGGATTAAGTACTTC. Protein product: CASSWGGIKYF.

V and J are TRBV18 and TRBJ1-1, with unresolved D. The germline gives CDR1 KGHSH, CDR2 LQKENI. V gave up 4 bases and J gave up 0 bases, with 3 bases separating them. The CDR3 consists of 12 residues. In DNA form, the CDR3 reads TGTGCCAGCTCACTTTTGAACACTGAAGCTTTCTTT. Residues: CASSLLNTEAFF.